The rows below give T cell receptor beta chains drawn from one sample of a study of Ad26.COV2.S vaccination and SARS-CoV-2 variants. Profiling relied on immunoSEQ multiplex PCR, and the TCRdb table lists in-frame clones only, not all of them. Found here are about 680,000 clones, around 89% of them singletons; the top ten hold around 1.4%. Sample: peripheral blood, taken in a trial of Ad26.COV2.S vaccine versus placebo. The receptors originated from a person between 18 and 60 years old who received the Ad26.COV2.S COVID-19 vaccine or a placebo. Both conserved end residues are part of each CDR3. The D gene is left open where the match is weak. Clone size is given for some rows only: seen once, a few or many times, or a class if the clone is expanded.

clone_size j_call v_call d_call cdr3_nt cdr3_aa
. TRBJ1-1 TRBV20-1 TRBD1 TGCAGTGCTCGACAGGGTACTGAAGCTTTCTTT CSARQGTEAFF
. TRBJ2-7 TRBV18 . TGTGCCAGCTCACCGGAGCAGGGCCCCTACGAGCAGTACTTC CASSPEQGPYEQYF
. TRBJ2-7 TRBV5-4 . TGTGCCAGCAGCTTGGGTCAGGTTGCCTACGAGCAGTACTTC CASSLGQVAYEQYF
. TRBJ1-6 TRBV2 . TGTGCCAGCAGATCACAGGGTTTCAATTCACCCCTCCACTTT CASRSQGFNSPLHF
few TRBJ1-2 TRBV5-1 TRBD1 TGCGCCAGCAGGGCGGGACAGGGTTATGGCTACACCTTC CASRAGQGYGYTF
. TRBJ2-5 TRBV9 . TGTGCCAGCAGCGTATTTTCGGAGCAAGAGACCCAGTACTTC CASSVFSEQETQYF
. TRBJ2-1 TRBV6-4 TRBD2 TGTGCCAGCAGTGACGAGGCTAGCGGGAGGGTGAGTGAGCAGTTCTTC CASSDEASGRVSEQFF
. TRBJ2-1 TRBV14 TRBD1 TGTGCCTCCAGGGACAGGACCTACAATGAGCAGTTCTTC CASRDRTYNEQFF
few TRBJ1-6 TRBV30 . TGTGCCTGGAGTGTAAAGGGGACACCTAAGGCCCTCCACTTT CAWSVKGTPKALHF
. TRBJ2-6 TRBV27 . TGTGCCAGCAGTCCCCGTCCAAATAATTGGGGCAGCTCTGGGGCCAACGTCCTGACTTTC CASSPRPNNWGSSGANVLTF
. TRBJ1-6 TRBV19 . TGTGCCAGTAGTATAGGTGAGACCGTACATTCGCGATATAATTCACCCCTCCACTTT CASSIGETVHSRYNSPLHF
. TRBJ2-6 TRBV19 . TGTGCCAGTAGTATAGGGGCAGGAACCGTCCTGACTTTC CASSIGAGTVLTF
few TRBJ1-1 TRBV6-6 . TGTGCCAGCAGTTTTACCCTATACAACACTGAAGCTTTCTTT CASSFTLYNTEAFF
. TRBJ2-5 TRBV2 . TGTGCCAGCAGTGAGCCCGACAGTCACCCTCAAGAGACCCAGTACTTC CASSEPDSHPQETQYF
. TRBJ1-4 TRBV5-1 TRBD1 TGCGCCAGCAGCAGAATGTGGACAGGCGATAATGAAAAACTGTTTTTT CASSRMWTGDNEKLFF
. TRBJ2-5 TRBV19 . TGTGCCAGTAGTCTCTACGACCAAGAGACCCAGTACTTC CASSLYDQETQYF
. TRBJ2-5 TRBV19 TRBD1 TGTGCCAGTAGTTGGACAGGGCAAGAGACCCAGTACTTC CASSWTGQETQYF
. TRBJ2-2 TRBV13 TRBD1 TGTGCCAGCAGCTCCTTGACAGGGAGAACCGGGGAGCTGTTTTTT CASSSLTGRTGELFF
few TRBJ2-7 TRBV6-2/TRBV6-3 TRBD1 TGTGCCAGCAGTTACTCGGCGGGACAGGGAGAACCCTACGAGCAGTACTTC CASSYSAGQGEPYEQYF
. TRBJ1-2 TRBV18 . TGTGCCAGCTCACCACCGTCGACTTTCTATGGCTACACCTTC CASSPPSTFYGYTF
. TRBJ1-1 TRBV3-1/TRBV3-2 . TGTGCCAGCAGCCAAGGCCGGAGGGGCGAAACTGAAGCTTTCTTT CASSQGRRGETEAFF
. TRBJ2-3 TRBV2 TRBD2 TGTGCCAGCACGGACCAAACTAGCGGGGTGGGAGATACGCAGTATTTT CASTDQTSGVGDTQYF
. TRBJ2-7 TRBV6-6 . TGTGCCAGCAGTTCGGTCCAACCCTACGAGCAGTACTTC CASSSVQPYEQYF
. TRBJ1-1 TRBV27 TRBD1 TGTGCCAGCAGATTTATCGGGACAGGGGTTAACACTGAAGCTTTCTTT CASRFIGTGVNTEAFF
. TRBJ2-5 TRBV7-3 . TGTGCCAGCAGCTTAATTCTGGGAGCAGAAAAGATGGGGACCCAGTACTTC CASSLILGAEKMGTQYF
. TRBJ2-2 TRBV5-4 . TGTGCCAGCAGCTTGTTTAGCGGAATGAACACCGGGGAGCTGTTTTTT CASSLFSGMNTGELFF
once TRBJ2-7 TRBV19 . TGTGCCAGTACCGCGATGGGGGCAGGGAGTCCCCCCTACGAGCAGTACTTC CASTAMGAGSPPYEQYF
. TRBJ1-5 TRBV20-1 . TGCAGTGCTAGTGCCTTCGGACGGTATAGCAATCAGCCCCAGCATTTT CSASAFGRYSNQPQHF
. TRBJ1-2 TRBV19 . TGTGCCAGTAGTACCGGCGGAGCCCCCTCTTTTTACTATGGCTACACCTTC CASSTGGAPSFYYGYTF
. TRBJ1-2 TRBV12-3/TRBV12-4 TRBD1 TGTGCCAGCAGTTTTACAGGGGCTTATGGCTACACCTTC CASSFTGAYGYTF
. TRBJ1-2 TRBV12-3/TRBV12-4 . TGTGCCAGCAGTCCAGGACAGTATGGCTACACCTTC CASSPGQYGYTF
. TRBJ2-7 TRBV27 . TGTGCCAGCAGTTTCGGGACCACCTACGAGCAGTACTTC CASSFGTTYEQYF
. TRBJ2-5 TRBV30 . TGTGCCTGGAGCGAGGGTCTGGAGACCCAGTACTTC CAWSEGLETQYF
. TRBJ2-7 TRBV27 TRBD2 TGTGCCAGCAGACCCTCGACTAGCCGCTCCTACGAGCAGTACTTC CASRPSTSRSYEQYF
. TRBJ2-1 TRBV4-2 TRBD2 TGTGCCAGCAGCCAAGGGCGGGAGGTGTCCTACAATGAGCAGTTCTTC CASSQGREVSYNEQFF
. TRBJ2-1 TRBV7-2 TRBD2 TGTGCCAGCAGCCGGACTAGCTCATCCTACAATGAGCAGTTCTTC CASSRTSSSYNEQFF
. TRBJ1-5 TRBV29-1 . TGCAGCGTAGGGTTCGGCAATCAGCCCCAGCATTTT CSVGFGNQPQHF
. TRBJ2-7 TRBV27 . TGTGCCAGCAGCCGTTCAGGGGCTGTCTACGAGCAGTACTTC CASSRSGAVYEQYF
. TRBJ2-2 TRBV6-6 TRBD1 TGTGCCAGCGGCCGCGGGACAGGCATCAACACCGGGGAGCTGTTTTTT CASGRGTGINTGELFF
. TRBJ2-7 TRBV11-1 . TGTGCCAGCAGCCGGCGGGGCCGCAGCGAGCAGTACTTC CASSRRGRSEQYF
. TRBJ2-7 TRBV7-2 . TGTGCCAGCAGCCCCATATTCTACGAGCAGTACTTC CASSPIFYEQYF
. TRBJ1-6 TRBV10-3 . TGTGCCATCAGTACACACGTCTATAATTCACCCCTCCACTTT CAISTHVYNSPLHF
. TRBJ1-3 TRBV3-1/TRBV3-2 . TGTGCCAGCAGCCAAGGACTCCTCGTAGGAAACACCATATATTTT CASSQGLLVGNTIYF
. TRBJ1-6 TRBV5-1 . TGCGCCAGCAGCAACCAGTTCAATAATTCACCCCTCCACTTT CASSNQFNNSPLHF
once TRBJ1-2 TRBV2 . TGTGCCAGCAGTGGAGAAGGGGCAGCTCCTGGCTATGGCTACACCTTC CASSGEGAAPGYGYTF
. TRBJ1-3 TRBV6-5 TRBD1 TGTGCCAGCAGTTACCGACAGGGTAGTGGAAACACCATATATTTT CASSYRQGSGNTIYF
. TRBJ2-1 TRBV3-1/TRBV3-2 TRBD2 TGTGCCAGCAGCCAAGACCTAGCGGGATACAATGAGCAGTTCTTC CASSQDLAGYNEQFF
. TRBJ1-6 TRBV5-1 TRBD1 TGCGCCAGCAGCTTGACGGGACAGGGAAATTCACCCCTCCACTTT CASSLTGQGNSPLHF
. TRBJ2-3 TRBV7-2 TRBD2 TGTGCCAGCAGCTTAAGCTCGAGGACTAGCGCCCCAGATACGCAGTATTTT CASSLSSRTSAPDTQYF
once TRBJ1-1 TRBV30 . TGTGCCTGGTCGTCGGGCCAGGGTCGGAACACTGAAGCTTTCTTT CAWSSGQGRNTEAFF
. TRBJ2-2 TRBV5-1 . TGCGCCAGCAGCCCCGGACAGACCGGGGAGCTGTTTTTT CASSPGQTGELFF
. TRBJ2-1 TRBV5-1 . TGCGCCAGCAGCTCTCCGGGGGGCCCCTACAATGAGCAGTTCTTC CASSSPGGPYNEQFF
. TRBJ1-3 TRBV19 . TGTGCCAGTAGTATTGGGAGCTCTGGAAACACCATATATTTT CASSIGSSGNTIYF